This TCR beta chain is drawn from a study of blood T cell repertoires in COVID-19. Whole-study context: Acute-phase and convalescent COVID-19 samples originated in the United States, Italy and Spain.

One Seattle source followed patients from active infection through their disease course. Authors' analysis steps: Nucleated cell number was recorded as an estimate derived from reference gene primer amplification. The data were produced by immunoSEQ multiplex PCR, yet TCRdb's version contains in-frame clones alone and is incomplete. The V and J calls and clone size come from that table; D and trimming were worked out from the DNA. The sample lists nearly 350,000 clones, around nine tenths occurring once. This CDR3 region has 16 residues. This rearrangement joins TRBV21-1 to TRBJ2-1; no check of the table's D call, TRBD2, against the DNA was made. TRBV21-1 is given as a pseudogene. Sequencing was carried out using peripheral blood. This clonotype originated in a woman in her seventies with COVID-19, enrolled during active disease. In DNA, the CDR3 is TGTGCCAGCAGCAAGCTACCTCCGGCCCGGGACAATGAGCAGTTCTTC. Amino acid sequence: CASSKLPPARDNEQFF.